These 25 T cell receptor beta chains were sequenced from one sample in a study of CXCR3-negative and CXCR3-positive naive CD8 T cells. The authors prepared UMI-labeled TRB cDNA libraries by 5' RACE. TCRdb re-called the 5' RACE reads; one entry per CDR3 protein, DNA not given. Its table records around 8,600 distinct CDR3 sequences. These receptors' targets are unknown. Study-wide findings and caveats: Relative to CXCR3-negative naive cells, CXCR3-positive naive cells had more hydrophobic TRB CDR3s.

Sequencing used naive CXCR3+ CD8+ T cells from blood. Documented subset: CD45RO-CCR7+CD27+CD95- naive CD8+ T cells expressing CXCR3 (TNR3+). Source of these receptors: a human donor in good health. Some clones in this sample may be carry-over from other donors' samples.

The chain has TRBV2 and TRBJ2-1; the D call from TCRdb, TRBD2, cannot be confirmed without DNA. CDR3 size: 15 residues. Germline V gene data show CDR1 as SNHLY and CDR2 as FYNNEI. The CDR3 sequence: CASRNGLAGYNEQFF.

According to its frequency, this clonotype is medium-sized. The chain recombines TRBV28 with TRBJ2-1; no DNA is available, so the TRBD1 call from TCRdb remains unchecked. The CDR3 runs 14 residues. Germline loops: CDR1 MDHEN, CDR2 SYDVKM. This CDR3 reads CASSPRTGSGEQFF.

V and J are TRBV5-1 and TRBJ1-1; TCRdb proposes TRBD1, but this gene call is untestable without DNA. Germline CDR1 SGHRS, CDR2 YFSETQ. The CDR3 totals 15 residues. CDR3 residues: CASSRGTGAYTEAFF.

The genes are TRBV5-1 and TRBJ1-2. The CDR3 covers 15 residues. Germline V lookup: CDR1 SGHRS, CDR2 YFSETQ. The CDR3 protein is CASSKTGPYDYGYTF.

The chain is built from TRBV12-3 or TRBV12-4 and TRBJ2-2. CDR3 length equals 13 residues. The CDR3 loop is CASSFGSTGELFF.

CDR3 protein: CASKPPGTVNEQFF. The chain joins TRBV27 to TRBJ2-1; TCRdb picks TRBD1, but there is no DNA to check that call. The CDR3 runs 14 residues. Germline CDR1 and CDR2: MNHEY and SMNVEV (reference sequence).

The J gene is TRBJ2-7, the V gene TRBV5-1; as DNA is missing, the TRBD1 call by TCRdb cannot be tested. The CDR3 spans 15 residues. Germline CDR1 and CDR2: SGHRS and YFSETQ. CDR3 in amino acids: CASSPTGSPSYEQYF. The full variable domain, its missing parts supplied by reference TRBV5-1 and TRBJ2-7, is KAGVTQTPRYLIKTRGQQVTLSCSPISGHRSVSWYQQTPGQGLQFLFEYFSETQRNKGNFPGRFSGRQFSNSRSEMNVSTLELGDSALYLCASSPTGSPSYEQYFGPGTRLTVT.

This clonotype ranks as medium-sized (0.01 to 0.1%) in terms of frequency. The chain employs TRBV29-1 and TRBJ2-1. Germline values: CDR1 SQVTM, CDR2 ANQGSEA. The CDR3 has 14 residues. CDR3 residues: CSVVGGSSYNEQFF.

This clonotype is called medium-sized based on its frequency. The V call is TRBV20-1, the J call TRBJ2-7; TCRdb proposes TRBD2, but this gene call is untestable without DNA. Germline V gives CDR1 DFQATT, CDR2 SNEGSKA (reference sequence). CDR3 length equals 15 residues. The CDR3 loop is CSARGPRDYNYEQYF.

Its frequency marks this clonotype as medium-sized. The rearrangement links TRBV29-1 to TRBJ1-2. The CDR3 extends over 15 amino acids. Germline CDR1 SQVTM, CDR2 ANQGSEA. The CDR3 region is CSVAAEGWSGYGYTF.

This sequence joins TRBV29-1 and TRBJ2-7; TCRdb designates TRBD1, a call that cannot be tested without DNA. The germline V gene encodes CDR1 SQVTM and CDR2 ANQGSEA. The CDR3 loop spans 14 amino acids. The CDR3 sequence: CSVKTGTSYYEQYF.

This clonotype registers medium-sized (0.01 to 0.1%) by frequency. The CDR3 loop reads CASSLQESNQPQHF. The genes are TRBV28 and TRBJ1-5. This CDR3 is 14 amino acids long. Per germline, CDR1 MDHEN and CDR2 SYDVKM.

The chain combines TRBV18 with TRBJ1-4. The V gene's germline CDR1 is KGHSH and CDR2 LQKENI. There are 19 residues in the CDR3. The CDR3 reads CASSPGRRAAARIREKLFF.

Considering frequency, this clonotype is medium-sized. The chain links TRBV29-1 to TRBJ1-1; TCRdb outputs TRBD1, but without DNA this stays unchecked. CDR1 is SQVTM and CDR2 is ANQGSEA in the germline V gene. The CDR3 runs 14 residues. This CDR3 reads CSVDRAGSVGEAFF.

This chain uses TRBV28 with TRBJ2-1; TCRdb outputs TRBD1, but without DNA this stays unchecked. CDR1 and CDR2 (germline): MDHEN, SYDVKM. The CDR3 extends over 17 amino acids. The CDR3 region is CASSLYAGTELYNEQFF. Using reference TRBV28 and TRBJ2-1 for the parts outside the CDR3, the full variable domain is DVKVTQSSRYLVKRTGEKVFLECVQDMDHENMFWYRQDPGLGLRLIYFSYDVKMKEKGDIPEGYSVSREKKERFSLILESASTNQTSMYLCASSLYAGTELYNEQFFGPGTRLTVL.

The CDR3 here is CSVDVLTSGSYNEQFF. The chain uses TRBV29-1 and TRBJ2-1; TCRdb picks TRBD2, but there is no DNA to check that call. There are 16 residues in the CDR3. The germline CDR1 and CDR2 sequences are SQVTM and ANQGSEA.

This rearrangement joins TRBV29-1 to TRBJ2-2; checking the TCRdb D call of TRBD1 is not possible without DNA. The CDR3 extends over 14 amino acids. Looked up from germline, CDR1 is SQVTM and CDR2 is ANQGSEA. CDR3 protein: CSGRTGGFTGELFF.

V gene TRBV2 combines with J gene TRBJ2-1. The germline gives CDR1 SNHLY, CDR2 FYNNEI. The CDR3 extends over 13 amino acids. CDR3 residues: CASVGHQYNEQFF.

Considering frequency, this clonotype is medium-sized. The chain is built from TRBV29-1 and TRBJ2-7; lacking DNA, the TRBD1 call made by TCRdb goes unchecked. CDR1 SQVTM and CDR2 ANQGSEA come from the germline V gene. This CDR3 is built from 12 residues. This CDR3 is CSVTDNSYEQYF.

V usage is TRBV11-2 and J usage is TRBJ2-2; with no DNA, the TCRdb D assignment of TRBD1 cannot be verified. The CDR3 totals 14 residues. Germline V gene sequence: CDR1 SGHAT, CDR2 FQNNGV. CDR3 sequence reads: CASCQGQTTGELFF.

By frequency, this clonotype is medium-sized. The rearrangement uses TRBV11-2 and TRBJ2-7; lacking DNA, the TRBD1 call made by TCRdb goes unchecked. This CDR3 region has 15 residues. The germline V gene encodes CDR1 SGHAT and CDR2 FQNNGV. CDR3 sequence: CASSSTGRSSYEQYF.

The chain has TRBV29-1 and TRBJ2-1; TCRdb outputs TRBD2, but without DNA this stays unchecked. The CDR3 length is 14 residues. Germline V gene sequence: CDR1 SQVTM, CDR2 ANQGSEA. This chain's CDR3 is CSAGVLAEGNEQFF.

J is TRBJ1-1 and V is TRBV28; TCRdb lists TRBD1, though no DNA is available to test this call. The CDR3 has 16 residues. The germline gives CDR1 MDHEN, CDR2 SYDVKM. The CDR3 protein is CATGREYSRMNTEAFF.

This clonotype is called medium-sized (0.01 to 0.1%) based on its frequency. This rearrangement joins TRBV29-1 to TRBJ2-3; there is no DNA to check the TCRdb D call of TRBD1. Germline V gene sequence: CDR1 SQVTM, CDR2 ANQGSEA. The CDR3 consists of 16 residues. CDR3 protein: CSAAPPGPLDPDTQYF.

V gene TRBV13 combines with J gene TRBJ1-2. Germline V gene data show CDR1 as PRHDT and CDR2 as FYEKMQ (reference sequence). CDR3 size: 12 residues. The CDR3 region is CASSRGRHGYTF.